The entry below gives a single TCR beta chain sequence along with its context. There are 16 residues in the CDR3. Germline-derived CDR1 and CDR2 are SGHNT and YYREEE (reference sequence). V was shortened by 0 bases and J by 0 bases, with 12 bases between the two germline ends. This sample was included in a study of blood T cell repertoires in COVID-19. Study-level information: Specimens from acute and convalescent COVID-19 originated in the United States, Italy and Spain.

Original handling: The assay estimated nucleated cells by amplifying reference gene primers. Clones were sequenced by immunoSEQ multiplex PCR, and TCRdb holds only the in-frame ones, with some missing. V and J calls and clone size come straight from that table; D and trimming were deduced from the DNA. The sample shows 300,000 to 400,000 clones, more than 85% of them seen only once. Individuals drawn from under 30 US areas were about 18 to 90 years old. Sequencing was carried out using PBMCs or T cells enriched from blood (not recorded which). V usage is TRBV5-4 and J usage is TRBJ1-1; D is unclear. The source is a woman aged 25 to 39 who had recovered from COVID-19. CDR3 sequence (DNA): TGTGCCAGCAGCTTGGAGCCCCCCCCTATGAACACTGAAGCTTTCTTT. This gives the protein CASSLEPPPMNTEAFF.